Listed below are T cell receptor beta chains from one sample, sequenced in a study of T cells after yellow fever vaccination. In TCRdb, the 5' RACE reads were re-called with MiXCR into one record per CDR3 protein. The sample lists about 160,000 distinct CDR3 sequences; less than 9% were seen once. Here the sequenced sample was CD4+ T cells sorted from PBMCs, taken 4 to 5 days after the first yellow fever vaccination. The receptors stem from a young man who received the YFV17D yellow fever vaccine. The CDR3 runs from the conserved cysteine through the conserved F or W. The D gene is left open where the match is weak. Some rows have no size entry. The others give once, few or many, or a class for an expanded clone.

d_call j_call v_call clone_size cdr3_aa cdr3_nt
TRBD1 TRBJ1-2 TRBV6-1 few CASSEGSPGQGSGYTF TGTGCCAGCAGTGAAGGATCCCCGGGACAGGGGAGTGGCTACACCTTC
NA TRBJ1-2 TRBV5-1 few CASSLADSNYGYTF TGCGCCAGCAGCTTGGCCGACAGTAACTATGGCTACACCTTC
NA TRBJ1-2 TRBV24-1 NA CATSDLSRGYTF TGTGCCACCAGTGATTTGAGCCGGGGCTACACCTTC
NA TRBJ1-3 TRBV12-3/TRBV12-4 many CASSFSGNTIYF TGTGCCAGCAGTTTTAGCGGAAACACCATATATTTT
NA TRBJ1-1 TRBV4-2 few CASSQAGNTEAFF TGTGCCAGCAGCCAAGCAGGGAACACTGAAGCTTTCTTT
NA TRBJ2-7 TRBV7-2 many CASSISGYEQYF TGTGCCAGCAGCATCTCGGGCTACGAGCAGTACTTC
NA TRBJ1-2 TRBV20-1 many CSASIILNYGYTF TGCAGTGCTAGCATTATTCTTAACTATGGCTACACCTTC
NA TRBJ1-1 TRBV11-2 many CASSRTLSLREAFF TGTGCCAGCAGCCGGACCCTGAGCCTTCGAGAAGCTTTCTTT
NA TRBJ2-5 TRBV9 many CASSVGMTYQETQYF TGTGCCAGCAGCGTAGGTATGACGTACCAAGAGACCCAGTACTTC
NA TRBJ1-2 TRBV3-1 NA CASSQTDGTRYGYTF TGTGCCAGCAGCCAGACAGATGGGACACGATATGGCTACACCTTC
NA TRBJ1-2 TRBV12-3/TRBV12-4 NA CASTHWGDGYTF TGTGCCAGCACCCACTGGGGTGATGGCTACACCTTC
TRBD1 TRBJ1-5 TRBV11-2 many CASSEDRGRGAQHF TGTGCCAGCAGCGAAGACAGGGGGCGGGGGGCCCAGCATTTT